Each of the 21 T cell receptor beta chains below was sequenced from the same sample in a study of neurological immune-mediated disorders. TCRdb recomputed calls from the 5' RACE reads with MiXCR, one row per CDR3 protein. The sample shows 50,000 to 70,000 distinct CDR3 sequences, about 4.9% of them seen only once. Sequenced material: PBMCs. All receptors derive from a man aged 25 to 45 with multiple sclerosis.

This clonotype showed up many times. The chain employs TRBV29-1 and TRBJ2-4, with a weak D call TRBD1 (5 bases). The V gene lost 0 bases and the J gene lost 6 bases, with 12 bases spanning the gap. The CDR3 is made up of 14 amino acids. Germline assignment: CDR1 SQVTM and CDR2 ANQGSEA. The CDR3 loop reads CSVEDRDGSNIQYF. CDR3 DNA sequence: TGCAGCGTTGAAGACAGGGATGGGTCAAACATTCAGTACTTC.

This clonotype has only one observation. It may be a read error: a sequence one base away is much more abundant. This chain connects TRBV11-2 to TRBJ2-4, with D possibly matching TRBD2 (5 bases). CDR3 length: 16 residues. With 4 bases removed from V and 5 bases from J, the gap between germline ends came to 18 bases. Germline values: CDR1 SGHAT, CDR2 FQNNGV. CDR3 loop: CASSSWVREGQNIQYF. The DNA for the CDR3 is TGTGCCAGCAGCTCCTGGGTGAGGGAAGGGCAAAACATTCAGTACTTC. Full variable domain (outside the CDR3, taken from reference TRBV11-2 and TRBJ2-4): EAGVAQSPRYKIIEKRQSVAFWCNPISGHATLYWYQQILGQGPKLLIQFQNNGVVDDSQLPKDRFSAERLKGVDSTLKIQPAKLEDSAVYLCASSSWVREGQNIQYFGAGTRLSVL.

This clonotype was counted between two and nine times. The chain joins TRBV4-1 to TRBJ1-1; perhaps TRBD1 as D (5 bases). The germline V gene has CDR1 MGHRA and CDR2 YSYEKL. The CDR3 is 13 residues long. The ends were cut back, 4 bases at V and 9 bases at J, with 15 bases in the middle. The CDR3 DNA reads as TGCGCCAGCAGCCTTGGGGCCTTAGAGAAAGCTTTCTTT. It is translated as CASSLGALEKAFF.

This clonotype was seen many times. The J gene is TRBJ1-3, the V gene TRBV20-1, with 7 nucleotides matching TRBD1. The CDR3 length is 14 residues. The germline V gene encodes CDR1 DFQATT and CDR2 SNEGSKA (reference sequence). J was trimmed by 4 bases and V by 3 bases; bases with no gene match: 6. CDR3 protein: CSASETGEGNTIYF. The CDR3 DNA is TGCAGTGCTAGCGAAACAGGGGAGGGAAACACCATATATTTT.

This clonotype was seen many times. CDR3 DNA sequence: TGCAGTGCTAGAGATAGGAAAGGAGCCCGCACAGATACGCAGTATTTT. It codes for CSARDRKGARTDTQYF. The chain has TRBV20-1 and TRBJ2-3, with D uncertain. The CDR3 extends over 16 amino acids. Germline-derived CDR1 and CDR2 are DFQATT and SNEGSKA (reference sequence). With 0 bases removed from V and 1 base from J, the gap between germline ends came to 14 bases.

This clonotype has a count of ten or more. The chain has TRBV12-3 or TRBV12-4 and TRBJ1-2; D is perhaps TRBD1 (5 bases). V gave up 3 bases and J gave up 7 bases, with 12 bases separating them. The CDR3 has 13 amino acids. The CDR3 sequence: CASSFQGLTGYTF. CDR3 coding DNA: TGTGCCAGCAGTTTCCAGGGCCTAACTGGCTACACCTTC.

Ten or more counts support this clonotype. The rearrangement joins TRBV5-1 to TRBJ1-6; TRBD1 might be the D (6 bases). CDR3 length: 13 residues. V was trimmed by 2 bases and J by 7 bases, leaving 7 bases between them. Germline values: CDR1 SGHRS, CDR2 YFSETQ. The CDR3 protein is CASSLGGNSPLHF. As DNA, the CDR3 is TGCGCCAGCAGCTTAGGGGGAAATTCACCCCTCCACTTT.

The table lists this clonotype with a few counts. The rearrangement joins TRBV7-8 to TRBJ2-1; tentative D call: TRBD1 (7 bases). Germline assignment: CDR1 SGHVS and CDR2 FQNEAQ. V was shortened by 0 bases and J by 9 bases, with 18 bases between the two germline ends. This CDR3 region has 16 residues. The CDR3 is CASSLADRAARGEQFF. CDR3 DNA sequence: TGTGCCAGCAGCTTAGCCGACAGGGCTGCGCGGGGTGAGCAGTTCTTC.

This clonotype was picked up many times. The chain is built from TRBV20-1 and TRBJ1-2, with D maybe TRBD1 (6 bases). The length of the CDR3 is 11 residues. V lost 4 bases to trimming and J lost 5 bases, with 8 bases between them. The germline V gene has CDR1 DFQATT and CDR2 SNEGSKA (reference sequence). CDR3 in amino acids: CSATDRYGYTF. Here the CDR3 DNA reads TGCAGTGCTACGGACAGATATGGCTACACCTTC.

In this sample, this clonotype turned up a few times. No DNA is shown, since the ends of the CDR3 on it are uncertain; the CDR3 is the one TCRdb lists. The genes are TRBV20-1 and TRBJ1-1; the table's TRBD1 call for D was not verified on the DNA. CDR1 and CDR2 (germline): DFQATT, SNEGSKA (reference sequence). The CDR3 spans 15 amino acids, including both terminal residues. CDR3 loop: CSATPFGAGNTEAFF.

This clonotype has at least ten counts. V and J are TRBV5-1 and TRBJ1-1, with D unresolved. There are 14 residues in the CDR3. The germline gives CDR1 SGHRS, CDR2 YFSETQ. V was cut by 1 base and J by 3 bases, with 10 bases left in between. CDR3 nucleotide sequence: TGCGCCAGCAGCTTGAATGTAGGTGACACTGAAGCTTTCTTT. Its translation is CASSLNVGDTEAFF.

The sample holds many counts of this clonotype. CDR3 bases: TGTGCCAGCAGCACGGGACGGAACTACGAGCAGTACGTC. Amino acid sequence: CASSTGRNYEQYV. This chain uses TRBV7-9 with TRBJ2-7; D is perhaps TRBD1 or TRBD2 (5 bases each). V was shortened by 5 bases and J by 3 bases, with 11 bases between the two germline ends. The CDR3 covers 13 residues. Germline V CDR1 and CDR2: SEHNR, FQNEAQ (reference sequence).

Worth noting for this clonotype: This may be a read error: a much more frequent sequence differs by one nucleotide. This chain joins TRBV12-3 or TRBV12-4 and TRBJ1-5, with 10 bases fitting TRBD1. CDR3 length: 15 amino acids. The CDR3 loop is CASRAGQGDNQSQHF. The CDR3 region has the DNA TGTGCCAGCAGAGCTGGACAGGGGGACAATCAGTCCCAGCATTTT.

This clonotype showed up many times. The rearrangement links TRBV7-9 to TRBJ1-1, with D uncertain. V lost 0 bases and J 7 bases, leaving 15 bases between the germline ends. The CDR3 runs 15 residues. The germline CDR1 and CDR2 sequences are SEHNR and FQNEAQ (reference sequence). CDR3 loop: CASSLARAGPREAFF. The DNA for the CDR3 is TGTGCCAGCAGCTTAGCCCGGGCAGGCCCTCGTGAAGCTTTCTTT.

This clonotype was seen at least ten times. V and J are TRBV12-3 or TRBV12-4 and TRBJ2-3, with 9 bases fitting TRBD2. This CDR3 comprises 16 residues. The J segment lost 2 bases and the V segment lost 4 bases, leaving 7 bases of the junction unmatched. As DNA, the CDR3 is TGTGCCAGCAGTTACAGAGCGGGGGGATACACAGATACGCAGTATTTT. This translates into CASSYRAGGYTDTQYF.

This clonotype was counted many times. This rearrangement joins TRBV5-1 to TRBJ1-1; D possibly corresponds to TRBD1 (5 bases). This CDR3 comprises 14 residues. Germline lookup yields CDR1 SGHRS and CDR2 YFSETQ. Trimming took off 2 bases at V and 3 bases at J, with 11 bases between the two ends. The DNA for the CDR3 is TGCGCCAGCAGCTTCCAGGGTGGGGACACTGAAGCTTTCTTT. Protein: CASSFQGGDTEAFF. Filled out from reference TRBV5-1 and TRBJ1-1, the complete variable domain reads KAGVTQTPRYLIKTRGQQVTLSCSPISGHRSVSWYQQTPGQGLQFLFEYFSETQRNKGNFPGRFSGRQFSNSRSEMNVSTLELGDSALYLCASSFQGGDTEAFFGQGTRLTVV.

The sample holds many counts of this clonotype. This may arise from a read error, as a much more abundant clone is one base away. The chain joins TRBV10-3 to TRBJ1-2, with D unclear. The CDR3 contains 14 residues. V shed 0 bases and J shed 4 bases, with 9 bases lying between them. Germline V gene sequence: CDR1 ENHRY, CDR2 SYGVKD. The CDR3 sequence: CAISESKTIYGYTF. The CDR3 nucleotides are TGTGCCATCAGTGAGTCGAAAACTATCTATGGCTACACCTTC.

This clonotype was found many times. This chain's CDR3 is CASRTGPNQPQHF. The DNA for the CDR3 is TGCGCCAGCAGGACAGGCCCCAATCAGCCCCAGCATTTT. The chain has TRBV10-2 and TRBJ1-5, with D perhaps matching TRBD1 (6 bases). The CDR3 runs to 13 residues. Per the germline V gene, CDR1 is WSHSY and CDR2 is SAAADI. Trimming shortened V by 6 bases and J by 3 bases, and 9 bases separated the two germline ends.

In this sample, this clonotype turned up many times. The chain uses TRBV5-5 and TRBJ2-3; D remains ambiguous. Germline-derived CDR1 and CDR2 are SGHKS and YYEKEE (reference sequence). The CDR3 length is 15 residues. Trimming cost V 5 bases and J 2 bases, with 15 bases left between them. In DNA form, the CDR3 reads TGTGCCAGCAGTCCCGGTAACTCCTTCACAGATACGCAGTATTTT. Residues: CASSPGNSFTDTQYF.

This clonotype was seen ten or more times. The chain employs TRBV30 and TRBJ1-1, with D unclear. The CDR3 spans 9 residues. V was shortened by 7 bases and J by 5 bases, with 5 bases between the two germline ends. CDR1 is GTSNPN, CDR2 SVGIG, per germline (reference sequence). The DNA of the CDR3 is TGTGCCTTGCAAACTGAAGCTTTCTTT. It translates to CALQTEAFF.

This clonotype has ten or more counts. The chain joins TRBV30 to TRBJ1-2; the match to TRBD1 covers 8 bases. The CDR3 has 12 amino acids. The V and J ends lost 7 bases and 10 bases, in that order; junction bases with no gene match: 11. Germline V gene lookup returns CDR1 GTSNPN and CDR2 SVGIG (reference sequence). The CDR3 loop reads CAYRTGPNYYTF. The CDR3 DNA reads as TGTGCCTACAGGACAGGGCCAAATTACTACACCTTC.